The 21 T cell receptor beta chains listed next were all sequenced from one sample in a study of T cell responses to AZD1222 COVID-19 vaccine (dated by TCRdb to the early 2020s). Reading the label with the study, this specimen's time point is: about 28 days (+/-7) after the second vaccine dose. Library method: the immunoSEQ multiplex PCR assay. As stored in TCRdb, this immuneACCESS dataset retains in-frame rearrangements with V and J assigned. A fraction of the clones does not appear; measured against another copy, unresolved V genes explain less than half of the discrepancy, and the remainder lacks a known reason. Here the sample has 160,000 or so clones; about 87% occur a single time. Over 8% of the sample is in the top ten clones. The specimen comprised peripheral blood, sampled 28 days after the second AZD1222 dose. The receptor set was obtained from an adult who received the AZD1222 COVID-19 vaccine.

V is TRBV6-2 or TRBV6-3 and J is TRBJ2-7; TRBD2 agrees at 7 bases. This CDR3 is 12 amino acids long. Trimming cost V 6 bases and J 4 bases; bases outside gene matches: 3. Germline V CDR1 and CDR2: MNHEY, SVGEGT. CDR3 DNA sequence: TGTGCCAGCAGCGGGACTACTTACGAGCAGTACTTC. Protein: CASSGTTYEQYF.

The V and J genes are TRBV7-3 and TRBJ2-7; the match to TRBD1 covers 9 bases. Germline V gives CDR1 SGHTA, CDR2 FQGTGA. J gave up 4 bases and V 1 base, and 5 bases lay outside the gene matches. The CDR3 loop spans 15 amino acids. The CDR3 coding sequence is TGTGCCAGCAGCTTAAATGGCGGGACAGGGTACGAGCAGTACTTC. As protein: CASSLNGGTGYEQYF.

V is TRBV5-6 and J is TRBJ2-2, with 9 bases aligning to TRBD2. CDR1 and CDR2 from the germline V gene are SGHDT and YYEEEE. V was pared by 3 bases and J by 4 bases, with 13 bases of the junction left unmatched. The CDR3 contains 18 residues. CDR3 nucleotide sequence: TGTGCCAGCAGCTACTTGAGGGTAGCGGGAGCGATCACCGGGGAGCTGTTTTTT. This translates into CASSYLRVAGAITGELFF.

This clone was seen a single time. The CDR3 nucleotides read TGTGCCAGTAGTATACAGGGTGGGTACCACGAGCAGTACTTC. This gives the protein CASSIQGGYHEQYF. V usage is TRBV19 and J usage is TRBJ2-7; the D gene is possibly TRBD1 (5 bases). This CDR3 contains 14 residues. Germline loops: CDR1 LNHDA, CDR2 SQIVND (reference sequence). The germline V and J ends were trimmed by 2 bases and 5 bases, with 13 bases remaining between them.

The chain employs TRBV5-1 and TRBJ1-1; tentatively, D is TRBD1 (5 bases). The CDR3 is 15 amino acids. V was clipped by 0 bases and J by 0 bases, with 9 bases between them. CDR1 is SGHRS and CDR2 is YFSETQ in the germline V gene. CDR3 protein: CASSLVGDLNTEAFF. DNA for the CDR3: TGCGCCAGCAGCTTGGTAGGGGATTTGAACACTGAAGCTTTCTTT.

The chain links TRBV29-1 to TRBJ1-1, with D unclear. The CDR3 totals 11 residues. The germline gives CDR1 SQVTM, CDR2 ANQGSEA. V was cut by 4 bases and J by 5 bases, with 8 bases left in between. CDR3 in DNA: TGCAGCGTTGGTCACCAAACTGAAGCTTTCTTT. Amino acid sequence: CSVGHQTEAFF.

The V and J genes are TRBV7-9 and TRBJ2-1; D tentatively fits TRBD1 or TRBD2 (6 bases each). Per the germline V gene, CDR1 is SEHNR and CDR2 is FQNEAQ (reference sequence). With 3 bases removed from V and 7 bases from J, the gap between germline ends came to 13 bases. The CDR3 consists of 14 residues. CDR3 region: CASSFTRGQNEQFF. CDR3 DNA: TGTGCCAGCAGCTTTACCCGGGGGCAGAATGAGCAGTTCTTC. Full variable domain (missing parts from reference TRBV7-9 and TRBJ2-1): DTGVSQNPRHKITKRGQNVTFRCDPISEHNRLYWYRQTLGQGPEFLTYFQNEAQLEKSRLLSDRFSAERPKGSFSTLEIQRTEQGDSAMYLCASSFTRGQNEQFFGPGTRLTVL.

The chain employs TRBV9 and TRBJ2-3; TRBD2 might be the D (6 bases). V was clipped by 3 bases and J by 6 bases, with 17 bases between them. The germline CDR1 and CDR2 sequences are SGDLS and YYNGEE. The CDR3 runs to 15 residues. The CDR3 region is CASSAVGGDWDTQYF. The CDR3 bases are TGTGCCAGCAGCGCGGTAGGTGGGGACTGGGATACGCAGTATTTT.

On this clone: Other DNA sequences in the same sample also yield this CDR3. J is TRBJ2-7 and V is TRBV7-2; D is unresolved. Germline CDR1 is SGHTA and CDR2 is FQGNSA. V was pared by 5 bases and J by 0 bases, with 11 bases between. The CDR3 has 14 amino acids. The CDR3 sequence: CASSLGRSSYEQYF. DNA of the CDR3: TGTGCCAGCAGCCTGGGCCGAAGCTCCTACGAGCAGTACTTC. The entire variable domain, with the rest obtained from reference TRBV7-2 and TRBJ2-7, is as follows: GAGVSQSPSNKVTEKGKDVELRCDPISGHTALYWYRQSLGQGLEFLIYFQGNSAPDKSGLPSDRFSAERTGGSVSTLTIQRTQQEDSAVYLCASSLGRSSYEQYFGPGTRLTVT.

Here the CDR3 DNA reads TGTGCCAGCAGTTTAGGGACAGGGGGGAGTATAAGCAATCAGCCCCAGCATTTT. Translating gives CASSLGTGGSISNQPQHF. The chain links TRBV28 to TRBJ1-5, with 11 bases lining up with TRBD1. Germline loops: CDR1 MDHEN, CDR2 SYDVKM. V lost 2 bases, J lost 1 base, and 7 bases stayed unmatched. The CDR3 has 18 residues.

The V and J genes are TRBV7-9 and TRBJ2-1, with unresolved D. Trimming shortened V by 2 bases and J by 0 bases, and 5 bases separated the two germline ends. The germline V gene encodes CDR1 SEHNR and CDR2 FQNEAQ (reference sequence). This CDR3 comprises 14 residues. CDR3 nucleotide sequence: TGTGCCAGCAGCTTACCACTCTCCTACAATGAGCAGTTCTTC. Protein product: CASSLPLSYNEQFF.

This clone showed up just a few times. The V and J genes are TRBV3-1 (or the pseudogene TRBV3-2) and TRBJ2-7, with TRBD2 matching 10 bases. Germline V gene lookup returns CDR1 LGHDT and CDR2 YNNKEL (reference sequence). The ends lost 1 base at V and 2 bases at J; junction bases unmatched: 5. CDR3 length: 16 amino acids. The CDR3, as DNA: TGTGCCAGCAGCCAAGCCGGGACTAGCGACCCCTACGAGCAGTACTTC. Protein sequence: CASSQAGTSDPYEQYF.

The V call is TRBV5-1, the J call TRBJ2-3; 8 bases agree with TRBD2. Germline lookup yields CDR1 SGHRS and CDR2 YFSETQ. V was pared by 0 bases and J by 2 bases, with 5 bases of the junction left unmatched. CDR3 size: 16 residues. Here the CDR3 DNA reads TGCGCCAGCAGCTTGGAGGCTAGCGGGCCCACAGATACGCAGTATTTT. This encodes CASSLEASGPTDTQYF.

The gene calls are TRBV9 and TRBJ1-1; D is perhaps TRBD1 (6 bases). V was trimmed by 4 bases and J by 2 bases, leaving 18 bases between them. CDR1 SGDLS and CDR2 YYNGEE come from the germline V gene. The CDR3 has 16 residues. Written as DNA, the CDR3 is TGTGCCAGCAGCACAGGGAGTCGGGGACTCAACACTGAAGCTTTCTTT. It specifies CASSTGSRGLNTEAFF.

The chain employs TRBV27 and TRBJ2-1; 7 nucleotides agree with TRBD2. This CDR3 comprises 17 residues. V was clipped by 5 bases and J by 8 bases; unmatched bases: 18. CDR1 and CDR2 from the germline V gene are MNHEY and SMNVEV (reference sequence). CDR3 sequence: CASSPLGGRGEMDEQFF. The CDR3 DNA is TGTGCCAGCAGTCCCCTAGGCGGGAGAGGGGAGATGGATGAGCAGTTCTTC.

This chain uses TRBV14 with TRBJ2-7; D may be TRBD2 (5 bases). This CDR3 contains 13 residues. V lost 4 bases to trimming and J lost 6 bases, with 13 bases between them. Germline CDR1 and CDR2: SGHDN and FVKESK. In nucleotides, the CDR3 is TGTGCCAGCAGCCCGGGTTTGAGGGCCGAGCAGTACTTC. Protein: CASSPGLRAEQYF. Filled out from reference TRBV14 and TRBJ2-7, the complete variable domain reads EAGVTQFPSHSVIEKGQTVTLRCDPISGHDNLYWYRRVMGKEIKFLLHFVKESKQDESGMPNNRFLAERTGGTYSTLKVQPAELEDSGVYFCASSPGLRAEQYFGPGTRLTVT.

The J gene is TRBJ2-1, the V gene TRBV7-2; D not resolved. The CDR3 has 12 amino acids. Between the trimmed V and J ends, which lost 0 bases and 9 bases, there was a span of 6 bases. CDR1 is SGHTA, CDR2 FQGNSA, per germline. The DNA for the CDR3 is TGTGCCAGCAGCTTAGCCGTTTCTGAGCAGTTCTTC. Protein product: CASSLAVSEQFF.

The rearrangement links TRBV4-1 to TRBJ1-1; tentatively, D is TRBD1 (6 bases). This CDR3 has 16 residues. Trimming stripped 1 base from V and 3 bases from J, with 15 bases between. Looked up from germline, CDR1 is MGHRA and CDR2 is YSYEKL. The CDR3 region has the DNA TGCGCCAGCAGCCAAGGGGGACATTCTGGGGACACTGAAGCTTTCTTT. Translation gives CASSQGGHSGDTEAFF.

The V call is TRBV2, the J call TRBJ2-5, with D uncertain. CDR3 length: 13 amino acids. From germline, CDR1 is SNHLY and CDR2 FYNNEI. Trimming removed 4 bases from V and 5 bases from J, with 11 bases in between. CDR3 region: CASSVQAVETQYF. The CDR3 DNA follows: TGTGCCAGCAGTGTCCAGGCCGTCGAGACCCAGTACTTC.

V gene TRBV2 combines with J gene TRBJ2-7; D possibly corresponds to TRBD1 (6 bases). Trimming removed 4 bases from V and 9 bases from J, with 10 bases in between. The germline CDR1 and CDR2 sequences are SNHLY and FYNNEI. The CDR3 is 11 amino acids. CDR3 loop: CASSGGQMQYF. The CDR3 bases are TGTGCCAGCAGTGGTGGACAGATGCAGTACTTC.

V usage is TRBV7-2 and J usage is TRBJ2-7, with 9 bases fitting TRBD2. Trimming took 1 base from V and 4 from J; bases not matched to a gene: 8. CDR3 length equals 16 residues. From germline, CDR1 is SGHTA and CDR2 FQGNSA. The CDR3 coding sequence is TGTGCCAGCAGCTTAGACGAGTCTAGCGGGACTTACGAGCAGTACTTC. Translated: CASSLDESSGTYEQYF.